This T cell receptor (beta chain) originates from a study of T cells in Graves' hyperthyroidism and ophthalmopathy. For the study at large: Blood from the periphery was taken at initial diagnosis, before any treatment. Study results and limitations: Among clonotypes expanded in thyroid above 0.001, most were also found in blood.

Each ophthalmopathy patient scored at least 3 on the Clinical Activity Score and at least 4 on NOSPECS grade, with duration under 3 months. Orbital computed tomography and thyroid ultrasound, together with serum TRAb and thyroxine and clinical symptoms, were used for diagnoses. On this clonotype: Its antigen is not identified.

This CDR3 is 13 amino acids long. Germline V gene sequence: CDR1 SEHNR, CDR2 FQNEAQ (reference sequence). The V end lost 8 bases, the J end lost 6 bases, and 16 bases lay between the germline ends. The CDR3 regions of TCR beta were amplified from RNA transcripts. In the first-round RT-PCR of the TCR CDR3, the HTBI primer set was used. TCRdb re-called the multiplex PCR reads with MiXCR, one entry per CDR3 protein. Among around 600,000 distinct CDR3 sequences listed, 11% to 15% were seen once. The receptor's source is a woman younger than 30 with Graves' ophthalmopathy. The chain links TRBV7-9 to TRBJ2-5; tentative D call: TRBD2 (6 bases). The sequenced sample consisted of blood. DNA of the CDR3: TGTGCCAGCCGGGACTCCACGAAACAGACCCAGTACTTC. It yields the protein CASRDSTKQTQYF.